The 5 T cell receptor beta chains below come from one sample, sequenced in a study of cytomegalovirus exposure and HLA in healthy donors. The study ran its PCR with 60 Vbeta and 13 Jbeta primers. Repertoires were generated with immunoSEQ multiplex PCR, while TCRdb's copy carries only in-frame clones and drops some. The sample has approximately 130,000 clones; around 9% are singletons. The sample comprised PBMCs. Source of these receptors: a woman aged 40 to 50 in good health and CMV-seropositive.

This clone came up a few times. The chain links TRBV4-2 to TRBJ2-1; maybe TRBD1 (6 bases). Germline lookup yields CDR1 LGHNA and CDR2 YNFKEQ. This CDR3 is 14 amino acids long. The germline V and J ends were trimmed by 6 bases and 2 bases, with 11 bases remaining between them. CDR3 protein: CASRWTDTYNEQFF. In nucleotides, the CDR3 is TGTGCCAGCAGATGGACAGATACCTACAATGAGCAGTTCTTC.

This clone showed up just a few times. The chain employs TRBV10-3 and TRBJ2-5; 9 positions match TRBD2. The CDR3 runs to 14 residues. Germline V gene data show CDR1 as ENHRY and CDR2 as SYGVKD. V shed 7 bases and J 5 bases; nucleotides not matched to a gene: 8. CDR3 in amino acids: CAIMAGGGEETQYF. CDR3 sequence (DNA): TGTGCCATCATGGCGGGGGGGGGAGAGGAGACCCAGTACTTC.

This rearrangement joins TRBV7-2 to TRBJ2-1, with D hard to call. The ends were cut back, 3 bases at V and 4 bases at J, with 13 bases in the middle. The germline V gene has CDR1 SGHTA and CDR2 FQGNSA. The CDR3 has 15 residues. The CDR3 here is CASSFGWAEYNEQFF. The CDR3 DNA reads TGTGCCAGCAGCTTTGGTTGGGCTGAGTACAATGAGCAGTTCTTC.

This clone was observed a handful of times. V and J are TRBV9 and TRBJ2-7; 9 nucleotides agree with TRBD1. With V trimmed by 4 bases and J by 6 bases, 2 bases remained unmatched. The CDR3 extends over 12 amino acids. Germline-derived CDR1 and CDR2 are SGDLS and YYNGEE. CDR3 amino acids: CASSLTGGEQYF. CDR3 sequence (DNA): TGTGCCAGCAGCCTGACAGGGGGCGAGCAGTACTTC.

The table lists this clone with a few counts. The chain combines TRBV9 with TRBJ2-5; 7 bases are a match to TRBD2. The J segment lost 4 bases and the V segment lost 4 bases, leaving 7 bases of the junction unmatched. The germline V gene has CDR1 SGDLS and CDR2 YYNGEE. CDR3 length: 14 residues. CDR3 nucleotide sequence: TGTGCCAGCAGCCGACTCCCGGGAGGAGAGACCCAGTACTTC. It translates to CASSRLPGGETQYF.